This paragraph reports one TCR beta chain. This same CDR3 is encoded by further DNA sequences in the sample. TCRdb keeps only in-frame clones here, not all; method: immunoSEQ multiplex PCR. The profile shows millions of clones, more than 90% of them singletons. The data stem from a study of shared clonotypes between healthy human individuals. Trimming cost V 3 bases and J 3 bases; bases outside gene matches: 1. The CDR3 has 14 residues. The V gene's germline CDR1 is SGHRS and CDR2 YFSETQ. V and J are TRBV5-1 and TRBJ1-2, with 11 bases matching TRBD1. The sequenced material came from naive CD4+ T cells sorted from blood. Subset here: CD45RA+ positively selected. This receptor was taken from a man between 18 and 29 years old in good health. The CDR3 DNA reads TGCGCCAGCAGCTGGACAGGGGGCGACTATGGCTACACCTTC. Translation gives CASSWTGGDYGYTF.